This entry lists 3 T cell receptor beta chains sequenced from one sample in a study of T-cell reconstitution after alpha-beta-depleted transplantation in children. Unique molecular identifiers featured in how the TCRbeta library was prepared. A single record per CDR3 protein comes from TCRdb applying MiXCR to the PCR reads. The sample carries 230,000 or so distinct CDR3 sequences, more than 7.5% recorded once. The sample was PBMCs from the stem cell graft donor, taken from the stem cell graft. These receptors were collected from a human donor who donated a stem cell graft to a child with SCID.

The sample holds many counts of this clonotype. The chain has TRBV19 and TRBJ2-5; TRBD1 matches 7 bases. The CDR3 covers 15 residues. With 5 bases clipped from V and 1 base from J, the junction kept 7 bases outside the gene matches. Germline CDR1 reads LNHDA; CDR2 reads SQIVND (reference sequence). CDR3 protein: CASSSGQGVQETQYF. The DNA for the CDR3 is TGTGCCAGTAGTTCGGGTCAGGGGGTCCAAGAGACCCAGTACTTC.

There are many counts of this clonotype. CDR3 in amino acids: CASSNNRVRDTQYF. The CDR3 DNA sequence: TGTGCCAGCAGTAACAACAGGGTGCGGGATACGCAGTATTTT. The chain has TRBV6-5 and TRBJ2-3, with D possibly TRBD1 on 6 matching bases. V was cut by 5 bases and J by 6 bases, with 15 bases left in between. Germline V lookup: CDR1 MNHEY, CDR2 SVGAGI. The CDR3 runs 14 residues.

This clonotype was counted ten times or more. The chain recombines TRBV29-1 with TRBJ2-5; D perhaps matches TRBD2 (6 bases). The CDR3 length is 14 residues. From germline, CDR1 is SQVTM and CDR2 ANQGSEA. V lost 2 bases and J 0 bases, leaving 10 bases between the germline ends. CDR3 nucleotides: TGCAGCGTTGAATGGGAGGTGGACCAAGAGACCCAGTACTTC. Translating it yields CSVEWEVDQETQYF.